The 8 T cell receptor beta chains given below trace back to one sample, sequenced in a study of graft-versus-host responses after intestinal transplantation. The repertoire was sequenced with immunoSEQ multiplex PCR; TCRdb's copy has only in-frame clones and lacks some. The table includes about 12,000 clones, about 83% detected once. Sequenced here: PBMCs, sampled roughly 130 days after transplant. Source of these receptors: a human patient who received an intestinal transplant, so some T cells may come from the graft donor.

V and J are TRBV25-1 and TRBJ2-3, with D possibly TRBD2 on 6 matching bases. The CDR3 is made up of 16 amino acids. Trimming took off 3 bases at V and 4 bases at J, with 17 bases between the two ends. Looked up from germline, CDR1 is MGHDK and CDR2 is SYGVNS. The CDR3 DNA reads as TGTGCCAGCAGTGAGCCAATAGGGTCGGGAGCAGATACGCAGTATTTT. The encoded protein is CASSEPIGSGADTQYF.

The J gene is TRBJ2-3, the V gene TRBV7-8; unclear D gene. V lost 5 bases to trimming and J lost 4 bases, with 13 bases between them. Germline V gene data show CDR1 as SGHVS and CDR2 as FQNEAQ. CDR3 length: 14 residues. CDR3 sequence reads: CASSPPSWADTQYF. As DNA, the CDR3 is TGTGCCAGCAGCCCCCCGAGTTGGGCAGATACGCAGTATTTT.

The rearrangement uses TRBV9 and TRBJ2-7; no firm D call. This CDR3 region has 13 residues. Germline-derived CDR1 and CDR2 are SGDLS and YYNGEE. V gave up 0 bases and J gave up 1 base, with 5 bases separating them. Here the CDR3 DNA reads TGTGCCAGCAGCGTAGATGATTCCTACGAGCAGTACTTC. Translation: CASSVDDSYEQYF.

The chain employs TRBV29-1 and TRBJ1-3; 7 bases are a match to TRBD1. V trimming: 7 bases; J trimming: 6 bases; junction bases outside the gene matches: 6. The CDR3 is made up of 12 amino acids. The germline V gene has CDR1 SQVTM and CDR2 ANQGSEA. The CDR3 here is CSAGTALNTIYF. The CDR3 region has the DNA TGCAGCGCCGGGACAGCCCTAAACACCATATATTTT.

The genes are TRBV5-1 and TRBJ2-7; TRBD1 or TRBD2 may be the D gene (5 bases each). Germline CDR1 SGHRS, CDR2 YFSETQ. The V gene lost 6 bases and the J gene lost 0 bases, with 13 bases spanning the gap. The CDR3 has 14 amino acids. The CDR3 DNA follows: TGCGCCAGCAACACAGGTCGGGGCTCCTACGAGCAGTACTTC. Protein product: CASNTGRGSYEQYF. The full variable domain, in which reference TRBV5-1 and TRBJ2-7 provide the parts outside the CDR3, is KAGVTQTPRYLIKTRGQQVTLSCSPISGHRSVSWYQQTPGQGLQFLFEYFSETQRNKGNFPGRFSGRQFSNSRSEMNVSTLELGDSALYLCASNTGRGSYEQYFGPGTRLTVT.

The CDR3 reads CASSHRGGSMNTEAFF. The CDR3 region has the DNA TGTGCCAGCAGCCATAGGGGCGGCAGCATGAACACTGAAGCTTTCTTT. The chain carries TRBV7-9 and TRBJ1-1, with a possible D match to TRBD1 (5 bases). V lost 5 bases and J 0 bases, leaving 16 bases between the germline ends. The CDR3 runs to 16 residues. Germline CDR1 reads SEHNR; CDR2 reads FQNEAQ (reference sequence).

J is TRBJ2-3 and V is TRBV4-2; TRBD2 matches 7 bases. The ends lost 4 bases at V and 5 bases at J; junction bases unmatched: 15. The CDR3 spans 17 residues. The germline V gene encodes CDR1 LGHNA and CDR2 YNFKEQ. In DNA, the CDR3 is TGTGCCAGCAGCCGGCCGTTAGAGGGAGGGCGGGGAGATACGCAGTATTTT. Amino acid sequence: CASSRPLEGGRGDTQYF.

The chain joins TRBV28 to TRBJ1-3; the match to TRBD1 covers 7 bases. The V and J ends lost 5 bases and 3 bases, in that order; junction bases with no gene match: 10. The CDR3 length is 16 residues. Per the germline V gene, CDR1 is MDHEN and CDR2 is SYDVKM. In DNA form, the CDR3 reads TGTGCCAGCAGTCCCTCCCCAGGGGGGGGTGGAAACACCATATATTTT. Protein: CASSPSPGGGGNTIYF. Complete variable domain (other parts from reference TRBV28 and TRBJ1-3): DVKVTQSSRYLVKRTGEKVFLECVQDMDHENMFWYRQDPGLGLRLIYFSYDVKMKEKGDIPEGYSVSREKKERFSLILESASTNQTSMYLCASSPSPGGGGNTIYFGEGSWLTVV.